This T cell receptor beta chain was found in a study of T cell changes during pregnancy in multiple sclerosis. The table came from immunoSEQ multiplex PCR; TCRdb's copy has only in-frame clones and leaves some out. This repertoire shows approximately 42,000 clones, 80% to 90% found once; its top ten account for 0.6% to 0.8%. This CDR3 comprises 12 residues. Deletions cut 11 bases from V and 3 bases from J, with 14 bases between. Germline CDR1 is MNHNY and CDR2 is SVGAGI (reference sequence). The TCR comes from a female donor with multiple sclerosis, enrolled in a pregnancy study. Material: CD4+ T cells from peripheral blood mononuclear cells, obtained before pregnancy. This chain uses TRBV6-6 with TRBJ2-7; D unclear. The DNA for the CDR3 is TGTGCCGAAACCCCAAGAGGCTACGAGCAGTACTTC. It yields the protein CAETPRGYEQYF.